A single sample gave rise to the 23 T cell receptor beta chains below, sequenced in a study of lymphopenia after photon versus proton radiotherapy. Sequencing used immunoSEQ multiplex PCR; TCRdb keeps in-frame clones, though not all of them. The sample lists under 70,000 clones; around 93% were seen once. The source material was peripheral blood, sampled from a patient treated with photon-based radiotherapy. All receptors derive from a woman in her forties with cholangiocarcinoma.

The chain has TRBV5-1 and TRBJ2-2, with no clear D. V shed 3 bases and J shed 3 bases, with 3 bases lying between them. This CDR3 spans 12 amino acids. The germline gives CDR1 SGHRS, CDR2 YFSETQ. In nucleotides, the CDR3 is TGCGCCAGCAGCTGGGACACCGGGGAGCTGTTTTTT. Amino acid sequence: CASSWDTGELFF.

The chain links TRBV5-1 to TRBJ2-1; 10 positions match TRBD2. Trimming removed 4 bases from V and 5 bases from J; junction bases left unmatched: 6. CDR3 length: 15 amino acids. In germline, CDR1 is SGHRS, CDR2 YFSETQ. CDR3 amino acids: CASSPGTSAHNEQFF. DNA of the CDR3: TGCGCCAGCAGCCCCGGGACTAGCGCCCACAATGAGCAGTTCTTC.

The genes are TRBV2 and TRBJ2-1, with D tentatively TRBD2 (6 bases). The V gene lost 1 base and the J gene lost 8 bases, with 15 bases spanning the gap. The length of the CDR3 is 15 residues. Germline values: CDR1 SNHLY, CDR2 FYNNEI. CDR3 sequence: CASSEGAGNGYEQFF. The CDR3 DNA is TGTGCCAGCAGTGAAGGGGCGGGAAACGGGTATGAGCAGTTCTTC.

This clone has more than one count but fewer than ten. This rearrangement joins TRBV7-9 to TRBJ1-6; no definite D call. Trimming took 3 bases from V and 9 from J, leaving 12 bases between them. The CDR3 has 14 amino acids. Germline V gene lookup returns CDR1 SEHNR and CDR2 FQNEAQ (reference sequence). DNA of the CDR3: TGTGCCAGCAGCTTTCTGGGAGAGGGTTCACCCCTCCACTTT. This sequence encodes CASSFLGEGSPLHF. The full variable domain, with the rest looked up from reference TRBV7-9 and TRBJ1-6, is DTGVSQNPRHKITKRGQNVTFRCDPISEHNRLYWYRQTLGQGPEFLTYFQNEAQLEKSRLLSDRFSAERPKGSFSTLEIQRTEQGDSAMYLCASSFLGEGSPLHFGNGTRLTVT.

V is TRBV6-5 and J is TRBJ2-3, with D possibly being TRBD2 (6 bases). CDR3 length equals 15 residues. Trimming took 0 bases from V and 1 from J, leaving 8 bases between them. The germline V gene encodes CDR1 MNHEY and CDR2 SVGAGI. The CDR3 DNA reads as TGTGCCAGCAGTTACTCGGGGGGTCGCACAGATACGCAGTATTTT. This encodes CASSYSGGRTDTQYF.

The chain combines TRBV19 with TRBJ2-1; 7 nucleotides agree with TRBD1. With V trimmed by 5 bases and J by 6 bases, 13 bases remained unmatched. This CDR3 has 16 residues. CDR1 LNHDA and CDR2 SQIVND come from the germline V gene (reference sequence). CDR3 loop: CASSAYPGTEINEQFF. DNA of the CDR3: TGTGCCAGTAGTGCCTATCCCGGGACAGAGATCAATGAGCAGTTCTTC.

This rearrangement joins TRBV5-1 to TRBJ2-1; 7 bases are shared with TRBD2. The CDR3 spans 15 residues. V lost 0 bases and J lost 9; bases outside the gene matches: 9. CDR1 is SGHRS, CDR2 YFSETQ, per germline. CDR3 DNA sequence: TGCGCCAGCAGCTTGGCTAGCGGAGGAACAAGTGAGCAGTTCTTC. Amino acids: CASSLASGGTSEQFF.

The chain's CDR3 is CASSQRTAKNIQYF. CDR3 DNA sequence: TGTGCCAGCAGCCAAAGAACGGCCAAAAACATTCAGTACTTC. The chain carries TRBV7-9 and TRBJ2-4, with unresolved D. Germline values: CDR1 SEHNR, CDR2 FQNEAQ (reference sequence). The CDR3 is made up of 14 amino acids. V lost 5 bases and J lost 1, with 9 bases in between.

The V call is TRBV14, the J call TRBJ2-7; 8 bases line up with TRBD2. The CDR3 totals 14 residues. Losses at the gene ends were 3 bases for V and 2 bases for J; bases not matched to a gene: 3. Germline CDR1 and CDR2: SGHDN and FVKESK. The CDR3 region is CASSHLTSAYEQYF. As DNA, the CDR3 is TGTGCCAGCAGCCATTTGACTAGCGCCTACGAGCAGTACTTC.

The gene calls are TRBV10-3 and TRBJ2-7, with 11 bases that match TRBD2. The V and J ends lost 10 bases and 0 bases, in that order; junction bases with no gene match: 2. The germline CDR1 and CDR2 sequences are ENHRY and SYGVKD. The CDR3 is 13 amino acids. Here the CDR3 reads CASTSGGSYEQYF. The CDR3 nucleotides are TGTGCCAGTACTAGCGGGGGCTCCTACGAGCAGTACTTC.

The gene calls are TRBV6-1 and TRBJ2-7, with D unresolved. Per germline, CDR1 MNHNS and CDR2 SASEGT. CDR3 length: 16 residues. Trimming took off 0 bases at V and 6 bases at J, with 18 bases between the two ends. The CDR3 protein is CASSEALQAGPGEQYF. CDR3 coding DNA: TGTGCCAGCAGTGAAGCGCTTCAGGCAGGTCCTGGCGAGCAGTACTTC.

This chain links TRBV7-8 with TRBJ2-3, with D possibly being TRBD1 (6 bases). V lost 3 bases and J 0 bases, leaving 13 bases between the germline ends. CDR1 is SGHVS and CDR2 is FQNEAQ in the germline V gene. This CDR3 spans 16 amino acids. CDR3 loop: CASSFLQGSSTDTQYF. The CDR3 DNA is TGTGCCAGCAGCTTCTTACAGGGCTCTAGCACAGATACGCAGTATTTT.

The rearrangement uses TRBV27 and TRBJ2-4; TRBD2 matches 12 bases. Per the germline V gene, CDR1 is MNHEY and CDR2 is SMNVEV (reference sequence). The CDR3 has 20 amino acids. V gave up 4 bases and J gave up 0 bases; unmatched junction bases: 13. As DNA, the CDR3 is TGTGCCAGCAGTTGCCCTAAACTAGCGGGGGGCTTACTAGCCAAAAACATTCAGTACTTC. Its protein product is CASSCPKLAGGLLAKNIQYF.

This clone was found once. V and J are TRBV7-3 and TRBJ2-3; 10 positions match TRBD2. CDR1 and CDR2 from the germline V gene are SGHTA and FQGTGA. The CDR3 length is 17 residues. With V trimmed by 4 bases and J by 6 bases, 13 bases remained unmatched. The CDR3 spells CASSSGHGTSAGDTQYF. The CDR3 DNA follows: TGTGCCAGCAGCTCAGGACACGGGACTAGCGCGGGGGATACGCAGTATTTT.

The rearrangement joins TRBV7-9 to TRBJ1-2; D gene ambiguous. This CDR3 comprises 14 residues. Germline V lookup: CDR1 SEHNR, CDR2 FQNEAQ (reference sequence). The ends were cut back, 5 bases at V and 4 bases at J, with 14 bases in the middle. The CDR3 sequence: CASSQIEGIYGYTF. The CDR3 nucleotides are TGTGCCAGCAGCCAAATCGAGGGAATCTATGGCTACACCTTC.

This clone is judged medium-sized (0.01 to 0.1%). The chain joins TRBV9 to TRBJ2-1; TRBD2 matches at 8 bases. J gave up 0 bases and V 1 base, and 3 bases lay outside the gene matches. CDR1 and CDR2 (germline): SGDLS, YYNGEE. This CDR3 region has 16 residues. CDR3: CASSVLAGVSYNEQFF. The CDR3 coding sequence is TGTGCCAGCAGCGTACTAGCGGGTGTCTCCTACAATGAGCAGTTCTTC. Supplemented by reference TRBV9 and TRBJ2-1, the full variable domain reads DSGVTQTPKHLITATGQRVTLRCSPRSGDLSVYWYQQSLDQGLQFLIQYYNGEERAKGNILERFSAQQFPDLHSELNLSSLELGDSALYFCASSVLAGVSYNEQFFGPGTRLTVL.

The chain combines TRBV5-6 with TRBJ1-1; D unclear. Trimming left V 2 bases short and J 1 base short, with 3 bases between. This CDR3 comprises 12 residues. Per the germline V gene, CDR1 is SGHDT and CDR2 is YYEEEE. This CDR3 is CASSFRNTEAFF. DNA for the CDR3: TGTGCCAGCAGCTTTCGGAACACTGAAGCTTTCTTT. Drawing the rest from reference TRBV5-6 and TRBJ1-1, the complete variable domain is DAGVTQSPTHLIKTRGQQVTLRCSPKSGHDTVSWYQQALGQGPQFIFQYYEEEERQRGNFPDRFSGHQFPNYSSELNVNALLLGDSALYLCASSFRNTEAFFGQGTRLTVV.

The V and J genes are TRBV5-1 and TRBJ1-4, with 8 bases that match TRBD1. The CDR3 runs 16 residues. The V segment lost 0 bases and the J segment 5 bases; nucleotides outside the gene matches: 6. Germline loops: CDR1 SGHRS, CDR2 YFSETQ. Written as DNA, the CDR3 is TGCGCCAGCAGCTTGGGGCAACAGGGGGGAAATGAAAAACTGTTTTTT. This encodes CASSLGQQGGNEKLFF.

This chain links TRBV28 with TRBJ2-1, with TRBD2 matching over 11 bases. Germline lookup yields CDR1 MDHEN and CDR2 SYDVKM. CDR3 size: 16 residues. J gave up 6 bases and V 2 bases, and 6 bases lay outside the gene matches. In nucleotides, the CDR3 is TGTGCCAGCAGTTTACCGGGACTAGCGGTGAGCAATGAGCAGTTCTTC. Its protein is CASSLPGLAVSNEQFF.

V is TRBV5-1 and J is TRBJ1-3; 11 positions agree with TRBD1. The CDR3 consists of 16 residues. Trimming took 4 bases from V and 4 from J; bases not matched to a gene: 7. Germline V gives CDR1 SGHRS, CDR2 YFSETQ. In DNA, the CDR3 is TGCGCCAGCAGCACCGGACAGGGGGCGGTAGGAAACACCATATATTTT. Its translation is CASSTGQGAVGNTIYF.

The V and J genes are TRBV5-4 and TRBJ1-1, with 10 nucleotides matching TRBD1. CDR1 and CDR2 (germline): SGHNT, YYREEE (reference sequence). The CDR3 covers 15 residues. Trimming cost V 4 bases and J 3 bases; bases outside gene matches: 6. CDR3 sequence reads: CASSPTGGAYTEAFF. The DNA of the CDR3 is TGTGCCAGCAGCCCGACAGGGGGCGCGTACACTGAAGCTTTCTTT. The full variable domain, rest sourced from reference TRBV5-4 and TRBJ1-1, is ETGVTQSPTHLIKTRGQQVTLRCSSQSGHNTVSWYQQALGQGPQFIFQYYREEENGRGNFPPRFSGLQFPNYSSELNVNALELDDSALYLCASSPTGGAYTEAFFGQGTRLTVV.

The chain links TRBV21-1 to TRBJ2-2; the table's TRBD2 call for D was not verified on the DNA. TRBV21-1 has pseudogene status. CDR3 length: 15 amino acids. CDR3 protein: CARSIGGAHAGELFF. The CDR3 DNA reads TGTGCCAGATCCATAGGGGGGGCGCACGCCGGGGAGCTGTTTTTT.

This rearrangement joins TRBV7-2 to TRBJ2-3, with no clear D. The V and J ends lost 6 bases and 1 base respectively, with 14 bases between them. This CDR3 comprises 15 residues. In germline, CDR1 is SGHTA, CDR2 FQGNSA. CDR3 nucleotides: TGTGCCAGCAGACGGGCAGGCCGGGGCACAGATACGCAGTATTTT. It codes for CASRRAGRGTDTQYF.